The rows below give T cell receptor beta chains drawn from one sample of a study of blood T cells in healthy people across ages. TCRdb reprocessed the 5' RACE reads with MiXCR, giving one entry per CDR3 protein. The sample yields more than 750,000 distinct CDR3 sequences, roughly 28% seen once. The sample was also linked to a second study, of T cells of mothers and their children.

The sequenced material came from blood. The receptor set was obtained from a woman in her forties in good health. The CDR3 runs from the conserved cysteine through the conserved F or W. Fields, in order: clone size, J gene, V gene, D gene, CDR3 DNA, CDR3 protein. The D gene is left open where the match is weak. Some rows have no size entry. The others give once, few or many, or a class for an expanded clone.

clone size: -
J gene: TRBJ1-4
V gene: TRBV7-9
D gene: -
CDR3 DNA: TGTGCCAGCAGCTCGTCCCCTGCGGGGTTGAATGAAAAACTGTTTTTT
CDR3 protein: CASSSSPAGLNEKLFF

clone size: many
J gene: TRBJ2-5
V gene: TRBV4-2
D gene: TRBD2
CDR3 DNA: TGTGCCAGCAGCCAAGAGCGGGGGGCCCATCAAGAGACCCAGTACTTC
CDR3 protein: CASSQERGAHQETQYF

clone size: -
J gene: TRBJ2-2
V gene: TRBV2
D gene: TRBD1
CDR3 DNA: TGTGCCAGCAGCGGACAGGGAATTGGGAGCACCGGGGAGCTGTTTTTT
CDR3 protein: CASSGQGIGSTGELFF

clone size: -
J gene: TRBJ2-4
V gene: TRBV7-2
D gene: TRBD1
CDR3 DNA: TGTGCCAGCAGCTCAGGACAGGGACGAACCAAAAACATTCAGTACTTC
CDR3 protein: CASSSGQGRTKNIQYF

clone size: -
J gene: TRBJ2-2
V gene: TRBV7-3
D gene: -
CDR3 DNA: TGTGCCAGCAGCTTAGACCCCTTGAGGGCTAACACCGGGGAGCTGTTTTTT
CDR3 protein: CASSLDPLRANTGELFF

clone size: many
J gene: TRBJ2-7
V gene: TRBV5-4
D gene: -
CDR3 DNA: TGTGCCAGCAGCTTGGAGGATGCCTACGAGCAGTACTTC
CDR3 protein: CASSLEDAYEQYF

clone size: -
J gene: TRBJ1-1
V gene: TRBV19
D gene: -
CDR3 DNA: TGTGCCATTAGGACAGCGAACACTGAAGCTTTCTTT
CDR3 protein: CAIRTANTEAFF

clone size: -
J gene: TRBJ1-2
V gene: TRBV6-2/TRBV6-3
D gene: TRBD1
CDR3 DNA: TGTGTCAGCAGTTCGACAGGGAATTCTGACTATGGCTACACCTTC
CDR3 protein: CVSSSTGNSDYGYTF

clone size: few
J gene: TRBJ2-3
V gene: TRBV7-2
D gene: TRBD2
CDR3 DNA: TGTGCCAGCAGCGTAACTAGCGGGGGGGGCACAGATACGCAGTATTTT
CDR3 protein: CASSVTSGGGTDTQYF

clone size: -
J gene: TRBJ2-7
V gene: TRBV7-6
D gene: -
CDR3 DNA: TGTGCCAGCAGCCAACCGGAGGGAGACAGGTACAATGAGCAGTACTTC
CDR3 protein: CASSQPEGDRYNEQYF

clone size: few
J gene: TRBJ2-7
V gene: TRBV7-2
D gene: -
CDR3 DNA: TGTGCCAGCAGCTTACCAGGGGACCTCTATGAGCAGTACTTC
CDR3 protein: CASSLPGDLYEQYF

clone size: -
J gene: TRBJ1-2
V gene: TRBV7-2
D gene: -
CDR3 DNA: TGTGCCAGCAGCTTGCAGGGGCCCTATGGCTACACCTTC
CDR3 protein: CASSLQGPYGYTF

clone size: -
J gene: TRBJ2-5
V gene: TRBV7-9
D gene: -
CDR3 DNA: TGTGCCAGCAGCTTTTTGGTTGACAGGTACCAAGAGACCCACTACTTC
CDR3 protein: CASSFLVDRYQETHYF

clone size: -
J gene: TRBJ1-4
V gene: TRBV6-5
D gene: TRBD1
CDR3 DNA: TGTGCCAGCAGCCCGGGGGACAGGGTTGGAAAACTGTTTTTT
CDR3 protein: CASSPGDRVGKLFF

clone size: -
J gene: TRBJ2-7
V gene: TRBV7-9
D gene: -
CDR3 DNA: TGTGCCAGCAGCTCCGAGAGGGTAAGATACGAGCAGTACTTC
CDR3 protein: CASSSERVRYEQYF

clone size: few
J gene: TRBJ1-6
V gene: TRBV7-8
D gene: TRBD1
CDR3 DNA: TGTGCCAGCAGCGGACAGGGCTCCTATAATTCACCCCTCCACTTT
CDR3 protein: CASSGQGSYNSPLHF

clone size: few
J gene: TRBJ2-5
V gene: TRBV2
D gene: -
CDR3 DNA: TGTGTCGGATTAGTTGCCGAGACCCAGTACTTC
CDR3 protein: CVGLVAETQYF

clone size: many
J gene: TRBJ2-5
V gene: TRBV4-2
D gene: -
CDR3 DNA: TGTGCCAGCAGCCAACCGGACTTGCAAGAGACCCAGTACTTC
CDR3 protein: CASSQPDLQETQYF

clone size: -
J gene: TRBJ1-1
V gene: TRBV20-1
D gene: -
CDR3 DNA: TGCAGTGCTAGAACTGGGGTGGGGACAATTAACACTGAAGCTTTCTTT
CDR3 protein: CSARTGVGTINTEAFF

clone size: -
J gene: TRBJ1-4
V gene: TRBV29-1
D gene: TRBD1
CDR3 DNA: TGCAGCGTCCCGGGACAGACACATGAAAAACTGTTTTTT
CDR3 protein: CSVPGQTHEKLFF

clone size: few
J gene: TRBJ2-3
V gene: TRBV4-2
D gene: TRBD2
CDR3 DNA: TGTGCCAGCAGCCAAGGACTAGCGAGGACAGATACGCAGTATTTT
CDR3 protein: CASSQGLARTDTQYF

clone size: few
J gene: TRBJ1-1
V gene: TRBV7-9
D gene: -
CDR3 DNA: TGTGCCAGCAGCCTATGGAAGGCTTCGCGGGCCCACACTGAAGCTTTCTTT
CDR3 protein: CASSLWKASRAHTEAFF

clone size: many
J gene: TRBJ2-3
V gene: TRBV7-9
D gene: -
CDR3 DNA: TGTGCCAGCAGCTCGGGGTCAGATACGCAGTATTTT
CDR3 protein: CASSSGSDTQYF

clone size: -
J gene: TRBJ2-7
V gene: TRBV10-3
D gene: -
CDR3 DNA: TGTGCCATCAGGGGGGAGGGCAGGGGAATCTACGAGCAGTACTTC
CDR3 protein: CAIRGEGRGIYEQYF

clone size: few
J gene: TRBJ1-1
V gene: TRBV6-2/TRBV6-3
D gene: -
CDR3 DNA: TGTGTCAGCACCCCCACAGTAAACACTGAAGCTTTCTTT
CDR3 protein: CVSTPTVNTEAFF

clone size: many
J gene: TRBJ2-7
V gene: TRBV5-1
D gene: TRBD1
CDR3 DNA: TGCGCCAGCAGTACAGGGGGTACCTCCCGAGAGCAGTACTTC
CDR3 protein: CASSTGGTSREQYF

clone size: -
J gene: TRBJ2-3
V gene: TRBV27
D gene: TRBD1
CDR3 DNA: TGTGCCAGCAGTTGGGGGACAGGGGGATTAGATACGCAGTATTTT
CDR3 protein: CASSWGTGGLDTQYF

clone size: many
J gene: TRBJ2-7
V gene: TRBV6-2/TRBV6-3
D gene: -
CDR3 DNA: TGTGCCAGCAGTTACGAGACCCACAGGGAATCCTTCTCGGACGAGCAGTACTTC
CDR3 protein: CASSYETHRESFSDEQYF

clone size: many
J gene: TRBJ1-2
V gene: TRBV6-5
D gene: -
CDR3 DNA: TGTGCCAGCAGTCGTCCCTTTGGAGCTAACTATGGCTACACCTTC
CDR3 protein: CASSRPFGANYGYTF

clone size: few
J gene: TRBJ2-1
V gene: TRBV6-5
D gene: TRBD1
CDR3 DNA: TGTGCCAGCAGGACCGGGACAGGGGGCGGTGAGCAGTTCTTC
CDR3 protein: CASRTGTGGGEQFF

clone size: many
J gene: TRBJ2-7
V gene: TRBV29-1
D gene: -
CDR3 DNA: TGCAGCGTTGCGTGGGGTGTGGACGAGCAGTACTTC
CDR3 protein: CSVAWGVDEQYF

clone size: -
J gene: TRBJ1-2
V gene: TRBV4-1
D gene: -
CDR3 DNA: TGCGCCAGCAGCCGGGGAGGGGACCTTGGGATCTATGGCTACACCTTC
CDR3 protein: CASSRGGDLGIYGYTF

clone size: -
J gene: TRBJ2-3
V gene: TRBV20-1
D gene: -
CDR3 DNA: TGCAGTGCTAGAGCGCCAAACACAGATACGCAGTATTTT
CDR3 protein: CSARAPNTDTQYF

clone size: many
J gene: TRBJ2-7
V gene: TRBV28
D gene: TRBD1
CDR3 DNA: TGTGCCAGCAGTTTCATGTCAGGGGGCTACGAGCAGTACTTC
CDR3 protein: CASSFMSGGYEQYF

clone size: -
J gene: TRBJ1-5
V gene: TRBV20-1
D gene: -
CDR3 DNA: TGCAGTGCTGTACAGGGTTTATATAGCAATCAGCCCCAGCATTTT
CDR3 protein: CSAVQGLYSNQPQHF

clone size: few
J gene: TRBJ2-1
V gene: TRBV9
D gene: TRBD2
CDR3 DNA: TGTGCCAGCAGCGGGCAGTTAGCGGGGGCCGGTGAGCAGTTCTTC
CDR3 protein: CASSGQLAGAGEQFF

clone size: few
J gene: TRBJ2-1
V gene: TRBV20-1
D gene: -
CDR3 DNA: TGCAGTGCTAGAGATAGGGCCAGCTGGAATCCTTCCTACAATGAGCAGTTCTTC
CDR3 protein: CSARDRASWNPSYNEQFF

clone size: -
J gene: TRBJ1-1
V gene: TRBV28
D gene: -
CDR3 DNA: TGTGCCAGCAGTGATCTGGAATCCACTGAAGCTTTCTTT
CDR3 protein: CASSDLESTEAFF

clone size: once
J gene: TRBJ1-1
V gene: TRBV6-5
D gene: -
CDR3 DNA: TGTGCCAGCAGTTACGAAAACCTAAACTTGAACACTGAAGCTTTCTTT
CDR3 protein: CASSYENLNLNTEAFF

clone size: many
J gene: TRBJ2-7
V gene: TRBV6-6
D gene: TRBD1
CDR3 DNA: TGTGCCAGCAGATCCGGGACAGGGGGCGTCTACGAGCAGTACTTC
CDR3 protein: CASRSGTGGVYEQYF

clone size: few
J gene: TRBJ2-3
V gene: TRBV28
D gene: TRBD2
CDR3 DNA: TGTGCCAGCAGTTTGGCGGGGGGCAACGGAAACACAGATACGCAGTATTTT
CDR3 protein: CASSLAGGNGNTDTQYF

clone size: few
J gene: TRBJ1-6
V gene: TRBV20-1
D gene: TRBD1
CDR3 DNA: TGCAGTGCTAGAAGGACAGGGGTTATCGGTTCACCCCTCCACTTT
CDR3 protein: CSARRTGVIGSPLHF

clone size: -
J gene: TRBJ1-2
V gene: TRBV25-1
D gene: -
CDR3 DNA: TGTGCCAGCAGTGAATCACGCCAAGGGGGCTACACCTTC
CDR3 protein: CASSESRQGGYTF